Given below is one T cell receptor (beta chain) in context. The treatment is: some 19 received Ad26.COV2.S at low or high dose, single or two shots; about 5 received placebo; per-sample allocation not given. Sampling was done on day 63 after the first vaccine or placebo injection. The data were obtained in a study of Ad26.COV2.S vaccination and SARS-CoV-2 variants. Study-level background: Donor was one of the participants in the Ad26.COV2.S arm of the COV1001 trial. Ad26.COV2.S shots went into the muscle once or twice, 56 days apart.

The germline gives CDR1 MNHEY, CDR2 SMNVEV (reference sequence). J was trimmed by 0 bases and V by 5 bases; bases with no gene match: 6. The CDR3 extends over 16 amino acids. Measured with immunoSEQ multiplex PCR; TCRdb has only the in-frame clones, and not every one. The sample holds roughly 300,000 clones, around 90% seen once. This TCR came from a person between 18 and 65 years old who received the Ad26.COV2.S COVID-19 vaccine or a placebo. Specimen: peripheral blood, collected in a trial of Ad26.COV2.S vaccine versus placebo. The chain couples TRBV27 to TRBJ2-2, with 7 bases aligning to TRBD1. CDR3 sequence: CASSVMGQTNTGELFF. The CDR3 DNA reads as TGTGCCAGCAGTGTTATGGGACAGACGAACACCGGGGAGCTGTTTTTT.